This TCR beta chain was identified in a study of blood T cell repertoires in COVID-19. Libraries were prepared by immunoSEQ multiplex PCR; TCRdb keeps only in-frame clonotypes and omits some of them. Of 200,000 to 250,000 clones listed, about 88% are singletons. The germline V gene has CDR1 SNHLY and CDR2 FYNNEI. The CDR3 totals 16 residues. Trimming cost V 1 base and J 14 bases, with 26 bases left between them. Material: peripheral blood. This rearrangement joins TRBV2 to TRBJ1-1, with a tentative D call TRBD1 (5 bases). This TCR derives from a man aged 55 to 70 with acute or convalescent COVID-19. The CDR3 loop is CASSEGGVGSQPAGFF. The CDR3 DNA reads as TGTGCCAGCAGTGAAGGGGGGGTAGGCAGTCAACCCGCGGGGTTCTTT.